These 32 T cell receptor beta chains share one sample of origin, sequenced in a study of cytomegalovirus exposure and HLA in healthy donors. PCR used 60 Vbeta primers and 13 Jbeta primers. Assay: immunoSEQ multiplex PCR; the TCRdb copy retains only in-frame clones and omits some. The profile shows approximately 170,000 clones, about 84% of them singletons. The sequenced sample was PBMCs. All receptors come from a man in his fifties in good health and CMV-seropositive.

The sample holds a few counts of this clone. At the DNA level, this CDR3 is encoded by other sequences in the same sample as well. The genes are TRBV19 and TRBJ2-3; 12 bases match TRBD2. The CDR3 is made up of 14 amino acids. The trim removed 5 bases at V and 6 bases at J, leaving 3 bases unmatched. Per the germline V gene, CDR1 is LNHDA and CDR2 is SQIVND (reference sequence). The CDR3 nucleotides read TGTGCCAGTAGTTCTAGCGGGGGGGCTGATACGCAGTATTTT. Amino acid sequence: CASSSSGGADTQYF.

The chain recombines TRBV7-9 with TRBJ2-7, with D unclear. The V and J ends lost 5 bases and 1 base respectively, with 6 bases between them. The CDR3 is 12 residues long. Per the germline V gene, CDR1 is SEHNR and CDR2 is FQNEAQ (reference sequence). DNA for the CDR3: TGTGCCAGCAGCCTTATATCCTACGAGCAGTACTTC. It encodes CASSLISYEQYF.

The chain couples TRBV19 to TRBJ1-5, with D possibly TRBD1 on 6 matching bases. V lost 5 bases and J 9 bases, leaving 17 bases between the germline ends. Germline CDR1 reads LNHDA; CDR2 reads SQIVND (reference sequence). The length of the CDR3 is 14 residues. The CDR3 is CASSPPDRIGPQHF. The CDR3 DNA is TGTGCCAGTAGTCCACCAGACAGGATCGGGCCCCAGCATTTT. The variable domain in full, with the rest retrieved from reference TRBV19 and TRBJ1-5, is DGGITQSPKYLFRKEGQNVTLSCEQNLNHDAMYWYRQDPGQGLRLIYYSQIVNDFQKGDIAEGYSVSREKKESFPLTVTSAQKNPTAFYLCASSPPDRIGPQHFGDGTRLSIL.

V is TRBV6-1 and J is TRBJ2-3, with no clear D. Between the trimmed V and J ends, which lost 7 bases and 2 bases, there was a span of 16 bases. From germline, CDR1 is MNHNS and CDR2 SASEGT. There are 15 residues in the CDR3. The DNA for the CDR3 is TGTGCCAGCATTCGGTCCTTTACTAACACAGATACGCAGTATTTT. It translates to CASIRSFTNTDTQYF.

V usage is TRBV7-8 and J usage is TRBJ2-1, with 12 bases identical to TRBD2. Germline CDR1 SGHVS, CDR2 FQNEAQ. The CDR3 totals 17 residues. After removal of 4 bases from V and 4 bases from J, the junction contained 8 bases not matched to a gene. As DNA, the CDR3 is TGTGCCAGCAGCTGGACGAGACTAGCGGGGGATTACAATGAGCAGTTCTTC. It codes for CASSWTRLAGDYNEQFF.

The CDR3 nucleotides are TGTGCCAGCAACTCTGGGGGACAGAGGCATCGCGAGCAGTACTTC. Its protein product is CASNSGGQRHREQYF. The chain uses TRBV7-2 and TRBJ2-7, with 7 bases aligning to TRBD1. The CDR3 totals 15 residues. V was pared by 7 bases and J by 6 bases, with 15 bases of the junction left unmatched. Germline V gives CDR1 SGHTA, CDR2 FQGNSA.

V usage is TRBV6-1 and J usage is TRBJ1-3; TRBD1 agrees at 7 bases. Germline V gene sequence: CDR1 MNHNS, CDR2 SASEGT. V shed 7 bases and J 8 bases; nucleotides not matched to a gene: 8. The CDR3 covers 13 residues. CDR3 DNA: TGTGCCAGCACTTACAGGGGTGGTGACACCATATATTTT. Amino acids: CASTYRGGDTIYF.

This CDR3 reads CASSSTGTGVYEQYF. The CDR3 DNA sequence: TGTGCCAGCAGTTCCACCGGGACAGGGGTCTACGAGCAGTACTTC. The chain has TRBV6-5 and TRBJ2-7, with 10 nucleotides matching TRBD1. V shed 4 bases and J 3 bases; nucleotides not matched to a gene: 6. The CDR3 runs to 15 residues. Germline V gene lookup returns CDR1 MNHEY and CDR2 SVGAGI.

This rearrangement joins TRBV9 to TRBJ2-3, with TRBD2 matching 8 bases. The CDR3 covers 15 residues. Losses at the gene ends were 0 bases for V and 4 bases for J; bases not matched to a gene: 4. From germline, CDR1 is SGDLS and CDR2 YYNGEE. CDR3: CASSVDGRASDTQYF. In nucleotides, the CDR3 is TGTGCCAGCAGCGTAGACGGGAGGGCTTCAGATACGCAGTATTTT.

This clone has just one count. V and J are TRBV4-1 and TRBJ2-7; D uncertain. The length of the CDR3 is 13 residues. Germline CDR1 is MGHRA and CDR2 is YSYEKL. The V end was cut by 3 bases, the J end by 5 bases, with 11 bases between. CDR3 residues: CASSHGERNEQYF. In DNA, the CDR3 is TGCGCCAGCAGCCACGGTGAACGCAACGAGCAGTACTTC.

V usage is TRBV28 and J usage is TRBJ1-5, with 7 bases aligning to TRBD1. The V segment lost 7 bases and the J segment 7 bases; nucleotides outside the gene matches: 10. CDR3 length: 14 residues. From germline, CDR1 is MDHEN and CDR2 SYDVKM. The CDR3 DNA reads TGTGCCAGCATTGGTTCAGGGGGTGGCCAGCCCCAGCATTTT. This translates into CASIGSGGGQPQHF.

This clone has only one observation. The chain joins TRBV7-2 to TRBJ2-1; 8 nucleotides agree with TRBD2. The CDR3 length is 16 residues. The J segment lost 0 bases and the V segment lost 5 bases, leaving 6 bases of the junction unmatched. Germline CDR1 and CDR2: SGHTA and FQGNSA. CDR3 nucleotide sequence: TGTGCCAGCAGCATTCCCGGACTAGCCTCCTACAATGAGCAGTTCTTC. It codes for CASSIPGLASYNEQFF.

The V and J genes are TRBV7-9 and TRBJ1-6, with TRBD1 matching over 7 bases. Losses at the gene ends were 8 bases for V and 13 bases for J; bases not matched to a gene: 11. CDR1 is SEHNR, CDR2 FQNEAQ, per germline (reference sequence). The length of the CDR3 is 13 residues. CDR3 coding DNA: TGTGCCAGCGGACCGGGGCAGGGGGTTCCCCTCCACTTT. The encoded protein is CASGPGQGVPLHF.

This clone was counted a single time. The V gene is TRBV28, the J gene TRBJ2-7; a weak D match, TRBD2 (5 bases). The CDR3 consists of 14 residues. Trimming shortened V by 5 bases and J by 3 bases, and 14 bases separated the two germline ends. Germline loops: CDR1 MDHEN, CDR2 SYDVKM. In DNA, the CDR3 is TGTGCCAGCAGTGGCGCGGGTTATTACTACGAGCAGTACTTC. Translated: CASSGAGYYYEQYF.

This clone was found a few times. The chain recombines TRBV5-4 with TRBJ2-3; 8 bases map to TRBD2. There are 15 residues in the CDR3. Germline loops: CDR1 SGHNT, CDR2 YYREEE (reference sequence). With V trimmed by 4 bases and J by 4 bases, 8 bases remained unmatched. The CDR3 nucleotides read TGTGCCAGCAGCGACCAAGCGGGAGTGGCAGATACGCAGTATTTT. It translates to CASSDQAGVADTQYF.

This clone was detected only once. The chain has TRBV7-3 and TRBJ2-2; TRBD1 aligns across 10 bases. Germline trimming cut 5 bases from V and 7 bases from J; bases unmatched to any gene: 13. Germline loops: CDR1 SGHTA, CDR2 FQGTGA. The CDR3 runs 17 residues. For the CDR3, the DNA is TGTGCCAGCAGCCCCCAGGGGCGGGGACAGGGGATCGGGGAGCTGTTTTTT. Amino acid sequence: CASSPQGRGQGIGELFF. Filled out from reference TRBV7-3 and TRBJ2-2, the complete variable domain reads GAGVSQTPSNKVTEKGKYVELRCDPISGHTALYWYRQSLGQGPEFLIYFQGTGAADDSGLPNDRFFAVRPEGSVSTLKIQRTERGDSAVYLCASSPQGRGQGIGELFFGEGSRLTVL.

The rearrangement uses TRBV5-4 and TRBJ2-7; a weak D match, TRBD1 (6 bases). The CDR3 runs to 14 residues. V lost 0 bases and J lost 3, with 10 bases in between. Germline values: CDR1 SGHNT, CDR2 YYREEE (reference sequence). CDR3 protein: CASSLVGGRYEQYF. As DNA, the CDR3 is TGTGCCAGCAGCTTGGTAGGGGGTCGCTACGAGCAGTACTTC. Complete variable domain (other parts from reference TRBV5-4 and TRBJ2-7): ETGVTQSPTHLIKTRGQQVTLRCSSQSGHNTVSWYQQALGQGPQFIFQYYREEENGRGNFPPRFSGLQFPNYSSELNVNALELDDSALYLCASSLVGGRYEQYFGPGTRLTVT.

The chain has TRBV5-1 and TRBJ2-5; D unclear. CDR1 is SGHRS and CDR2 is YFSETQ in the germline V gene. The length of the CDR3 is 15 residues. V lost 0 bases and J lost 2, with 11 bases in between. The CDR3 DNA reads TGCGCCAGCAGCTTGGCCTCAGGTTCTCAAGAGACCCAGTACTTC. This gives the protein CASSLASGSQETQYF.

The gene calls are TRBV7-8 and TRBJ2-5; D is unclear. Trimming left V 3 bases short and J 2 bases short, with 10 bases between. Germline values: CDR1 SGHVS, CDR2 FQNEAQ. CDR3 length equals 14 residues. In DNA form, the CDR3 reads TGTGCCAGCAGCTTCAATGGAGCACAAGAGACCCAGTACTTC. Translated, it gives CASSFNGAQETQYF.

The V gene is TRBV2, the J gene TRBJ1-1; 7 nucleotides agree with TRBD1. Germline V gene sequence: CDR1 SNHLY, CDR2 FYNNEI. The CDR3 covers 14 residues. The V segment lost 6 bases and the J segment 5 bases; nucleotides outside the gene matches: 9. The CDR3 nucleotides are TGTGCCAGCAGGTCCGACAGGGTGGGAACTGAAGCTTTCTTT. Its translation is CASRSDRVGTEAFF.

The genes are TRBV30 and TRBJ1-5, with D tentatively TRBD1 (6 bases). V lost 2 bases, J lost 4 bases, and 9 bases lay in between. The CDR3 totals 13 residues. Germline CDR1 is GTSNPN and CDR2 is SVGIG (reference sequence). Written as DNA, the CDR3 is TGTGCCTGGAGTACGGGACATAATCAGCCCCAGCATTTT. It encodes CAWSTGHNQPQHF.

The CDR3 DNA is TGTGCCAGTAGCACCGGAGCGGGGGTCCCGTTCTTC. Amino acid sequence: CASSTGAGVPFF. The V and J genes are TRBV19 and TRBJ2-1; 8 bases agree with TRBD2. CDR1 LNHDA and CDR2 SQIVND come from the germline V gene (reference sequence). V lost 6 bases to trimming and J lost 15 bases; unmatched junction nucleotides: 10. The CDR3 consists of 12 residues.

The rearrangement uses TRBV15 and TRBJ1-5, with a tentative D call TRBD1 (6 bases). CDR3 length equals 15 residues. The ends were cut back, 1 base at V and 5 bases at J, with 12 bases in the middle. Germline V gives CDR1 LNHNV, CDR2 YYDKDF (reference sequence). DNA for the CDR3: TGTGCCACCAGCAGAGGAAACAGGGAATATCAGCCCCAGCATTTT. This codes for CATSRGNREYQPQHF.

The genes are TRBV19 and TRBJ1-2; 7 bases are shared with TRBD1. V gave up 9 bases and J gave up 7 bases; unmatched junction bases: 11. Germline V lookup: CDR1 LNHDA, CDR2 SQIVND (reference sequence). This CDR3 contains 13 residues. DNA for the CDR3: TGTGCCAGCTTCGACAGGGCCGGTGGTGGCTACACCTTC. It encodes CASFDRAGGGYTF.

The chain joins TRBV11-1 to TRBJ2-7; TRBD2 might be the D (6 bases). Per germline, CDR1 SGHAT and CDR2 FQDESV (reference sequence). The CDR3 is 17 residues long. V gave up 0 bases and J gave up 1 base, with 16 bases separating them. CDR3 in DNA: TGTGCCAGCAGCTTAGCGGAAGCCGGGAGAGAGTCCTACGAGCAGTACTTC. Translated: CASSLAEAGRESYEQYF.

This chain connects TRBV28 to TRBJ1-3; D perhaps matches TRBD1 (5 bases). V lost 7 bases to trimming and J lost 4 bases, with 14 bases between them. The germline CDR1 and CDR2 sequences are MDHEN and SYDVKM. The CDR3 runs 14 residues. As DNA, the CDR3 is TGTGCCAGCACTATGGGGGGATCCGGAAACACCATATATTTT. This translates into CASTMGGSGNTIYF.

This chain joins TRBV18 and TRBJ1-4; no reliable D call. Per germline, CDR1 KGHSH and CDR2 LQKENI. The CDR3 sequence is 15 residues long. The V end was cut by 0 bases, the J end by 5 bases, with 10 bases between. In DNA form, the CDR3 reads TGTGCCAGCTCACCACCGCTAACGGGAAATGAAAAACTGTTTTTT. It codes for CASSPPLTGNEKLFF.

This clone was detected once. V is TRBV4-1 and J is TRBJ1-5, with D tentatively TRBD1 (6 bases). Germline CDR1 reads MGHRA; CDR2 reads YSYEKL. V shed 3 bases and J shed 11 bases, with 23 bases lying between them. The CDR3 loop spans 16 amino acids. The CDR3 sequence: CASSQGTRTEQSAQHF. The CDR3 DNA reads TGCGCCAGCAGCCAGGGCACCAGGACAGAACAATCAGCCCAGCATTTT.

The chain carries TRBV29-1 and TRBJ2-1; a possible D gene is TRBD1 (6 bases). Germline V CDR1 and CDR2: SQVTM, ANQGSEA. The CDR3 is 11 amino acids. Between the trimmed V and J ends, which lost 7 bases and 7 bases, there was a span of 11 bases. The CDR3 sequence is CSDRRGNEQFF. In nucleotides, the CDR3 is TGCAGCGACCGCAGGGGAAATGAGCAGTTCTTC.

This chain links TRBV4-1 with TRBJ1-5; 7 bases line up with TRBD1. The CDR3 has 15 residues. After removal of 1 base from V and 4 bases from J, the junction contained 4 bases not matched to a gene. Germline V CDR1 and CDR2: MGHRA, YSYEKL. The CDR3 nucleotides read TGCGCCAGCAGCCAAGCGGGACAGCGGAATCAGCCCCAGCATTTT. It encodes CASSQAGQRNQPQHF.

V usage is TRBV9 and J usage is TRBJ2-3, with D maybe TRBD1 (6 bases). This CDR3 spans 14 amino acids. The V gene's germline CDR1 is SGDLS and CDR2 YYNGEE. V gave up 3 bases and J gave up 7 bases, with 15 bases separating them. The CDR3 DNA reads TGTGCCAGCAGCGCGGACTCCAGGGGAAATACGCAGTATTTT. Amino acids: CASSADSRGNTQYF.

DNA of the CDR3: TGCGCCAGCAGTGGGGCGGGGGGCTCAGTCGAGCAGTACTTC. Translation gives CASSGAGGSVEQYF. The chain couples TRBV10-2 to TRBJ2-7; 8 bases align to TRBD2. The V gene end was trimmed by 4 bases and the J gene end by 6 bases; junction bases not matched to a gene: 8. Germline CDR1 WSHSY, CDR2 SAAADI. This CDR3 is 14 amino acids long.